Listed here are 20 T cell receptor beta chains from one sample, sequenced in a study of sequential checkpoint blockade in melanoma. Specified treatment: randomized to nivolumab then ipilimumab (arm A) or the reverse (arm B). Here immunoSEQ multiplex PCR was the method, and the copy in TCRdb shows in-frame clones only, minus some. The sample includes 9,500 to 11,000 clones, 78% of them seen just once. The sample was CD8+ T cells sorted from blood (inferred from file names), taken from a patient given nivolumab and ipilimumab in sequence. The receptors shown here come from a human donor with melanoma.

CDR3 region: CASSETGESKETQYF. CDR3 DNA sequence: TGTGCCAGCAGTGAGACCGGGGAAAGTAAAGAGACCCAGTACTTC. The chain is built from TRBV9 and TRBJ2-5; tentatively, D is TRBD2 (5 bases). CDR1 is SGDLS, CDR2 YYNGEE, per germline. V was clipped by 5 bases and J by 3 bases, with 17 bases between them. The CDR3 loop spans 15 amino acids.

The V call is TRBV30, the J call TRBJ2-7, with TRBD1 matching over 10 bases. The CDR3 runs 15 residues. Per germline, CDR1 GTSNPN and CDR2 SVGIG (reference sequence). Trimming took 2 bases from V and 0 from J; bases not matched to a gene: 4. CDR3 protein: CAWSIGQGGSYEQYF. CDR3 nucleotides: TGTGCCTGGAGTATTGGACAGGGGGGCTCCTACGAGCAGTACTTC.

This rearrangement joins TRBV6-6 to TRBJ2-5; TRBD2 is a possible D gene (5 bases). CDR1 is MNHNY, CDR2 SVGAGI, per germline (reference sequence). Between the trimmed V and J ends, which lost 2 bases and 2 bases, there was a span of 12 bases. This CDR3 spans 15 amino acids. CDR3 in amino acids: CASSYVAGQQETQYF. Here the CDR3 DNA reads TGTGCCAGCAGTTACGTGGCGGGTCAACAAGAGACCCAGTACTTC.

The genes are TRBV6-1 and TRBJ2-3, with 11 bases matching TRBD1. V trimming: 8 bases; J trimming: 4 bases; junction bases outside the gene matches: 8. The CDR3 loop spans 15 amino acids. Looked up from germline, CDR1 is MNHNS and CDR2 is SASEGT. The CDR3 DNA follows: TGTGCCAGCTACCGGGACAGGGGGTTCTCAGATACGCAGTATTTT. It codes for CASYRDRGFSDTQYF.

This rearrangement joins TRBV9 to TRBJ1-1; 8 bases align to TRBD1. The CDR3 has 14 amino acids. Germline V gene lookup returns CDR1 SGDLS and CDR2 YYNGEE. After removal of 3 bases from V and 6 bases from J, the junction contained 7 bases not matched to a gene. Written as DNA, the CDR3 is TGTGCCAGCAGCGGGGACAGGTATGAGGCTGAAGCTTTCTTT. Protein product: CASSGDRYEAEAFF.

This clone was picked up a small number of times. This chain connects TRBV10-3 to TRBJ2-1; TRBD1 matches 9 bases. The ends lost 5 bases at V and 6 bases at J; junction bases unmatched: 5. This CDR3 is 14 amino acids long. Germline CDR1 ENHRY, CDR2 SYGVKD. The CDR3 DNA reads as TGTGCCATCAGTACCGGGACAGGGATCAATGAGCAGTTCTTC. This codes for CAISTGTGINEQFF.

This clone was picked up a small number of times. The chain is built from TRBV6-5 and TRBJ2-3; 9 bases are shared with TRBD1. The germline gives CDR1 MNHEY, CDR2 SVGAGI. Trimming took 0 bases from V and 3 from J; bases not matched to a gene: 4. This CDR3 comprises 16 residues. CDR3 loop: CASSYSGTGWTDTQYF. The CDR3 coding sequence is TGTGCCAGCAGTTACTCCGGGACAGGGTGGACAGATACGCAGTATTTT.

The genes are TRBV9 and TRBJ2-5; 7 bases are a match to TRBD2. There are 14 residues in the CDR3. Germline V gene lookup returns CDR1 SGDLS and CDR2 YYNGEE. J lost 1 base, V lost 7 bases, and 7 bases had no gene match. CDR3 in amino acids: CASSIGGIQETQYF. The CDR3 nucleotides read TGTGCCAGCTCGATCGGGGGGATCCAAGAGACCCAGTACTTC.

V gene TRBV7-3 combines with J gene TRBJ1-1; 7 bases align to TRBD1. The CDR3 is 17 amino acids. The trim removed 4 bases at V and 5 bases at J, leaving 16 bases unmatched. CDR1 SGHTA and CDR2 FQGTGA come from the germline V gene. The DNA of the CDR3 is TGTGCCAGCAGCTCTTTACCCCTTGGAAAACAGGGGACTGAAGCTTTCTTT. It translates to CASSSLPLGKQGTEAFF.

Details on this clone: The junction and the germline gene differ at one end; a read error may be behind it. The genes are TRBV25-1 and TRBJ2-5, with TRBD2 matching over 8 bases. Germline V gives CDR1 MGHDK, CDR2 SYGVNS. The CDR3 is 15 amino acids. The CDR3 DNA reads TGTGCCGGCAGTGGAACGGGGGGGTCTGGAGAGACCCAGTACTTC. Its protein is CAGSGTGGSGETQYF.

This chain joins TRBV29-1 and TRBJ2-7; 11 bases map to TRBD2. Unmatched junction bases numbered 2, after V lost 5 bases and J lost 5 bases. The length of the CDR3 is 12 residues. The germline V gene encodes CDR1 SQVTM and CDR2 ANQGSEA. Here the CDR3 reads CSVLAGGNEQYF. The DNA of the CDR3 is TGCAGCGTTCTAGCGGGAGGTAACGAGCAGTACTTC.

In this sample, this clone is medium-sized. V and J are TRBV19 and TRBJ1-1, with D tentatively TRBD1 (5 bases). Germline V gene lookup returns CDR1 LNHDA and CDR2 SQIVND (reference sequence). The germline V and J ends were trimmed by 7 bases and 5 bases, with 8 bases remaining between them. This CDR3 has 11 residues. The chain's CDR3 is CASKGVTEAFF. In DNA, the CDR3 is TGTGCCAGTAAAGGGGTAACTGAAGCTTTCTTT.

The chain has TRBV7-8 and TRBJ2-7, with TRBD1 identical over 9 bases. V lost 1 base to trimming and J lost 3 bases; unmatched junction nucleotides: 4. Germline assignment: CDR1 SGHVS and CDR2 FQNEAQ. This CDR3 region has 15 residues. The CDR3 bases are TGTGCCAGCAGCTTAGGGGACAGGGATCGCTACGAGCAGTACTTC. It translates to CASSLGDRDRYEQYF.

The chain has TRBV5-5 and TRBJ1-1; TRBD1 might be the D (5 bases). V lost 1 base, J lost 5 bases, and 12 bases lay in between. Germline values: CDR1 SGHKS, CDR2 YYEKEE (reference sequence). This CDR3 has 14 amino acids. The CDR3: CASSLYGQGTEAFF. CDR3 nucleotides: TGTGCCAGCAGCTTGTATGGCCAGGGAACTGAAGCTTTCTTT.

V gene TRBV6-5 combines with J gene TRBJ2-3, with TRBD2 identical over 12 bases. Germline lookup yields CDR1 MNHEY and CDR2 SVGAGI. The CDR3 sequence is 16 residues long. V gave up 4 bases and J gave up 6 bases; unmatched junction bases: 8. CDR3 region: CASSSLAGGSFDTQYF. CDR3 bases: TGTGCCAGCAGTTCACTAGCGGGGGGATCCTTCGATACGCAGTATTTT.

With regard to this clone: At one of its ends the junction is not consistent with the germline gene, which may arise from a read error. V and J are TRBV7-9 and TRBJ2-1; 12 nucleotides match TRBD2. This CDR3 is 16 amino acids long. In germline, CDR1 is SEHNR, CDR2 FQNEAQ (reference sequence). The CDR3 loop reads CASSVALAGGYNEQFF. The CDR3 DNA reads TGTGCCAGCAGCGTAGCGCTAGCGGGAGGGTACAATGAGCAGTTCTTC.

This chain links TRBV2 with TRBJ2-3; the D is unclear. The length of the CDR3 is 15 residues. V gave up 4 bases and J gave up 0 bases, with 11 bases separating them. CDR1 is SNHLY, CDR2 FYNNEI, per germline. This CDR3 is CASSVYTSSTDTQYF. CDR3 DNA sequence: TGTGCCAGCAGTGTGTACACCTCTAGCACAGATACGCAGTATTTT.

The V call is TRBV10-2, the J call TRBJ2-1; TRBD2 is a possible D gene (7 bases). The CDR3 length is 12 residues. Germline CDR1 WSHSY, CDR2 SAAADI. Trimming took 8 bases from V and 10 from J, leaving 15 bases between them. The CDR3 here is CASGGGYKEQFF. CDR3 bases: TGCGCCAGCGGGGGGGGCTATAAGGAGCAGTTCTTC.

V and J are TRBV7-6 and TRBJ2-7; TRBD2 matches at 8 bases. The CDR3 totals 13 residues. Germline trimming cut 5 bases from V and 5 bases from J; bases unmatched to any gene: 5. Germline V lookup: CDR1 SGHVS, CDR2 FNYEAQ. CDR3 nucleotide sequence: TGTGCCAGCAGCCGGGGGGGAACCCACGAGCAGTACTTC. This codes for CASSRGGTHEQYF.

This chain uses TRBV7-8 with TRBJ2-5; tentative D call: TRBD1 (6 bases). The germline gives CDR1 SGHVS, CDR2 FQNEAQ. Trimming cost V 6 bases and J 5 bases, with 13 bases left between them. This CDR3 region has 13 residues. The CDR3 bases are TGTGCCAGCAGAAGGGGGACAAGGGAGACCCAGTACTTC. Residues: CASRRGTRETQYF. Full variable domain (missing parts from reference TRBV7-8 and TRBJ2-5): GAGVSQSPRYKVAKRGQDVALRCDPISGHVSLFWYQQALGQGPEFLTYFQNEAQLDKSGLPSDRFFAERPEGSVSTLKIQRTQQEDSAVYLCASRRGTRETQYFGPGTRLLVL.